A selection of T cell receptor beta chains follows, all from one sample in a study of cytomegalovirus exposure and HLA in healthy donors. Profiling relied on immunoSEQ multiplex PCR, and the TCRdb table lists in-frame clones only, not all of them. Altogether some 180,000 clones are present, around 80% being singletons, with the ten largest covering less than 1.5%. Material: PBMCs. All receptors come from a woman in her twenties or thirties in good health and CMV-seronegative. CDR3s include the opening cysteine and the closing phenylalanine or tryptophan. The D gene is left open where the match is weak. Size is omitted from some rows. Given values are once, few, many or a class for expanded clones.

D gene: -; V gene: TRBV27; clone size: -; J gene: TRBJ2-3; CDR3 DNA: TGTGCCAGCAGTTTGCAGACACTGAGCACAGATACGCAGTATTTT; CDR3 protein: CASSLQTLSTDTQYF
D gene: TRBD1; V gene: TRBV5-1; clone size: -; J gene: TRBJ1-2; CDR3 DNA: TGCGCCAGCAACCACGGACAGGGAGCTAACTATGGCTACACCTTC; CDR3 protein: CASNHGQGANYGYTF
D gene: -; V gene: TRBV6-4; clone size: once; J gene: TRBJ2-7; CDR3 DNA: TGTGCCAGCAGTCTAGGGGAAGGCTACGAGCAGTACTTC; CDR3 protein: CASSLGEGYEQYF
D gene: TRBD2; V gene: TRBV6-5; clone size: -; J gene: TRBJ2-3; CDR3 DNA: TGTGCCAGCACTAGGCGAGCGGGAGGCACAGATACGCAGTATTTT; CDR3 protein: CASTRRAGGTDTQYF
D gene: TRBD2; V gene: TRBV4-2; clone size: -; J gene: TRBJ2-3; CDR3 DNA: TGTGCCAGCAGCCAAGTACTAGCGGGGGGGCCTAGGGATACGCAGTATTTT; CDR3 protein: CASSQVLAGGPRDTQYF
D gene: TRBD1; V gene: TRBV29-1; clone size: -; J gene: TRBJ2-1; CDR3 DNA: TGCAGCGGGGACAGAGTGAACAATGAGCAGTTCTTC; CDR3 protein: CSGDRVNNEQFF
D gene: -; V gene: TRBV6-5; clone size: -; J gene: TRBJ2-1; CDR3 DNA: TGTGCCAGCAGTTCCCACATTCAGGCAGGGACTAATGAGCAGTTCTTC; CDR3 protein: CASSSHIQAGTNEQFF
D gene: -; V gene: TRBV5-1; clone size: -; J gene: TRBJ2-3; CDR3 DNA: TGCGCCAGCAGGGCACAGGGTCAGACAGATACGCAGTATTTT; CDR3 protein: CASRAQGQTDTQYF
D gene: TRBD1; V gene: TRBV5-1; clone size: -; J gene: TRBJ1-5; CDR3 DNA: TGCGCCAGCAGCCCCTGGGCAGGGGGAAGCAATCAGCCCCAGCATTTT; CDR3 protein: CASSPWAGGSNQPQHF
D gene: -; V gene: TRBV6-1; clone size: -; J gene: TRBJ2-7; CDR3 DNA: TGTGCCAGCAGTGAAGTATACAGGGGACTCTCCTACGAGCAGTACTTC; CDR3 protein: CASSEVYRGLSYEQYF
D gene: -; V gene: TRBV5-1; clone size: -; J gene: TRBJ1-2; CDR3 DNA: TGCGCCAGCAGCTTGGACAGGGAGGGCGGCTACACCTTC; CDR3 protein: CASSLDREGGYTF
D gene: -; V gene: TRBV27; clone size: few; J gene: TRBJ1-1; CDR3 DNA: TGTGCCAGCAGTTTATCGGGCCTCATGAACACTGAAGCTTTCTTT; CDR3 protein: CASSLSGLMNTEAFF
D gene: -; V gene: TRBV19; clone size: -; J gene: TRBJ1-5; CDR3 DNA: TGTGCCAGTAGTATTCCCACAGCATATAGCAATCAGCCCCAGCATTTT; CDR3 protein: CASSIPTAYSNQPQHF
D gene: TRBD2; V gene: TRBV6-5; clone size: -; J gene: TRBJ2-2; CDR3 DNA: TGTGCCAGCAGGGAGCGGGGGACCGGGGAGCTGTTTTTT; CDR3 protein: CASRERGTGELFF
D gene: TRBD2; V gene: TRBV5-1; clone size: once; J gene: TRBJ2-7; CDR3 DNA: TGCGCCAGCAGCTTGGGGCTAGCGGGAGTTTCCTACGAGCAGTACTTC; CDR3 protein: CASSLGLAGVSYEQYF
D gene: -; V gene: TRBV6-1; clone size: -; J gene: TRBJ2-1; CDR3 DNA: TGTGCCAGCAGTGAAGGGAGACAGTACTACAATGAGCAGTTCTTC; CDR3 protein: CASSEGRQYYNEQFF
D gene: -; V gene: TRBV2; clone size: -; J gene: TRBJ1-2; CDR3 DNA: TGTGCCAGCAGTCCCGGGGAGGGGAGTGGCGGCTACACCTTC; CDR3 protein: CASSPGEGSGGYTF
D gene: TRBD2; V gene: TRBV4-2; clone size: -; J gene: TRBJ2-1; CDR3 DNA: TGTGCCAGCAGCCAACCGGCTAGCGGGAGCAATGAGCAGTTCTTC; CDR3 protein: CASSQPASGSNEQFF
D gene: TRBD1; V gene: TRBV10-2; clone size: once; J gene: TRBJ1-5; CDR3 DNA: TGCGCCAGCCGGGACAGGGGATCCAGGGGCAATCAGCCCCAGCATTTT; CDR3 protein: CASRDRGSRGNQPQHF
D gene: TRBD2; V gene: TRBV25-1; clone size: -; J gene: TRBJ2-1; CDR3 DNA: TGTGCCAGCAAGCGGGGGGCGAGCTACAATGAGCAGTTCTTC; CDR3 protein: CASKRGASYNEQFF
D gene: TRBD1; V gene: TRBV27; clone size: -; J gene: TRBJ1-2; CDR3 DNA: TGTGCCAGCGGCATCCTCGGGGAAACAGGGGGCTTTGGTTATGGCTACACCTTC; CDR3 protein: CASGILGETGGFGYGYTF
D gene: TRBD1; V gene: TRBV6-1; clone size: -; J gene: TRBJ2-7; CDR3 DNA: TGTGCCAGCAGCCTATCCGGGACAGGGCGCTACGAGCAGTACTTC; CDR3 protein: CASSLSGTGRYEQYF
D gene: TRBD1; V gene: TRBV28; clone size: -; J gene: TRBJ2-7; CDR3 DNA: TGTGCCAGCAGAATAGGCCTAGGGACAGGGACCTACGAGCAGTACTTC; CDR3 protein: CASRIGLGTGTYEQYF
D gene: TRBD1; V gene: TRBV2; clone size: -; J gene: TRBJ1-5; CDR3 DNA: TGTGCCAGCAGTGTGGACAGGAGTAATCAGCCCCAGCATTTT; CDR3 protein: CASSVDRSNQPQHF
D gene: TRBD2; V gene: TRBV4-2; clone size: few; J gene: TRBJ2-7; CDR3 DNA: TGTGCCAGCAGCCAGCAAGCGGGGGGTGCCCCCTACGAGCAGTACTTC; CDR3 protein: CASSQQAGGAPYEQYF
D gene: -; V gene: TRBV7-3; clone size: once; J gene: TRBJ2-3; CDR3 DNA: TGTGCCAGCGCAGAATCCACAGATACGCAGTATTTT; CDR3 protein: CASAESTDTQYF
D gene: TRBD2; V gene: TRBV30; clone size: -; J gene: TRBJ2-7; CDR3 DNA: TGTGCCTGGAGTCTGGTAGCGGGAGAATACGAGCAGTACTTC; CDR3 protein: CAWSLVAGEYEQYF
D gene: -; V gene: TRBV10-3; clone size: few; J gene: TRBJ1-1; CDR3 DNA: TGTGCCATCAGTGCTTTTACAGTCACGAACACTGAAGCTTTCTTT; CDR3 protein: CAISAFTVTNTEAFF
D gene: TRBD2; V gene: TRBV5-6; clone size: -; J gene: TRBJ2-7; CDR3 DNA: TGTGCCAGCAGCTTAATGACTAGCGGGGGGCCCTACGAGCAGTACTTC; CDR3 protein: CASSLMTSGGPYEQYF
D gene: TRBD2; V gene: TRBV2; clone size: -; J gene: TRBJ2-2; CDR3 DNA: TGTGCCAGCACTGGCCCCTTGGGAGGGGCGCATACCGGGGAGCTGTTTTTT; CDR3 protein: CASTGPLGGAHTGELFF
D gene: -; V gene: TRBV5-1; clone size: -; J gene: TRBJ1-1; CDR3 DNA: TGCGCCAGCGGATCCAGGACAGATCCAACTGAAGCTTTCTTT; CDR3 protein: CASGSRTDPTEAFF
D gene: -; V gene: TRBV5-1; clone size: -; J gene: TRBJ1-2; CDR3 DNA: TGCGCCAGCAGCTTGGTAGGGACAACCCAGCACCTCGGCTACACCTTC; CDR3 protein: CASSLVGTTQHLGYTF
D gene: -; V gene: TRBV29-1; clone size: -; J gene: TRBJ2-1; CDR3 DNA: TGCAGCGTTGAAGAGTTCAGGGCCAATGAGCAGTTCTTC; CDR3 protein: CSVEEFRANEQFF
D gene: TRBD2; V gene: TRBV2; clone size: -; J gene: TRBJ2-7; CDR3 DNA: TGTGCCAGCAGTGACCTAGCGGGAGGACCCTACGAGCAGTACTTC; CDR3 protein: CASSDLAGGPYEQYF
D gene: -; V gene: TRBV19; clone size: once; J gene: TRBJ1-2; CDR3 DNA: TGTGCCAGTACCCCCGTGGGGGGGGGCTATTCGAGCTATGGCTACACCTTC; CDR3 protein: CASTPVGGGYSSYGYTF
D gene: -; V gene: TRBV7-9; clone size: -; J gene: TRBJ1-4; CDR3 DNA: TGTGCCAGCAGCTTAGCGGTTGACCTGGGCCATGAAAAACTGTTTTTT; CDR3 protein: CASSLAVDLGHEKLFF
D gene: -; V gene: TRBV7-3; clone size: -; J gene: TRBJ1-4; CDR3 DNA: TGTGCCAGCAGCCCTTATCTTACGGGGATTAATGAAAAACTGTTTTTT; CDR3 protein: CASSPYLTGINEKLFF
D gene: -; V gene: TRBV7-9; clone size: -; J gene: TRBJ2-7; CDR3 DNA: TGTGCCAGCAGCCCGACGGGCTACGAGCAGTACTTC; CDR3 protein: CASSPTGYEQYF
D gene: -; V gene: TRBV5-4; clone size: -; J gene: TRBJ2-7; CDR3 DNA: TGTGCCAGCAGCTTTGCCACCGGGACTGTCTTTAATGAGCAGTACTTC; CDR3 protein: CASSFATGTVFNEQYF